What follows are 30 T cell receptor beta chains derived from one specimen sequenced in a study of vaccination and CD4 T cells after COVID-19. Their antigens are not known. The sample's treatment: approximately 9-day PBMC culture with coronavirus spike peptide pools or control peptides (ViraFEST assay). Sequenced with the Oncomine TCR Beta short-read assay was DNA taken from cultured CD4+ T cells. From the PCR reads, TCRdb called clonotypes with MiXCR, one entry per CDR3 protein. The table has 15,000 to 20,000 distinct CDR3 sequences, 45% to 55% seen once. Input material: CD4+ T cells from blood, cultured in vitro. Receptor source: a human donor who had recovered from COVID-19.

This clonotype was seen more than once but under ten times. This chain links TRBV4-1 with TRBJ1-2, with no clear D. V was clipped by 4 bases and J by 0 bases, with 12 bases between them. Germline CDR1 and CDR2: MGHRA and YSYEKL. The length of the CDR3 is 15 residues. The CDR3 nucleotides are TGCGCCAGCAGCCGCGGGCCTACCTCTAACTATGGCTACACCTTC. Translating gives CASSRGPTSNYGYTF.

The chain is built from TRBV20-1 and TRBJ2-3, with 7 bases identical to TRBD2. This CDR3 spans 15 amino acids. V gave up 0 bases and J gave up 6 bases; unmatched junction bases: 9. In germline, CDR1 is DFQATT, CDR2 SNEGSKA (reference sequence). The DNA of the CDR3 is TGCAGTGCTAGAGATAGACGCGGGAGTCCCGATACGCAGTATTTT. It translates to CSARDRRGSPDTQYF.

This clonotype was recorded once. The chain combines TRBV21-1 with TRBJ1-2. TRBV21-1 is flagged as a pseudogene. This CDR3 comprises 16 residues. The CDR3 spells CASSKARVSGPYGYTF. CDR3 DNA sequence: TGTGCCAGCAGCAAAGCTCGGGTTTCCGGCCCTTATGGCTACACCTTC.

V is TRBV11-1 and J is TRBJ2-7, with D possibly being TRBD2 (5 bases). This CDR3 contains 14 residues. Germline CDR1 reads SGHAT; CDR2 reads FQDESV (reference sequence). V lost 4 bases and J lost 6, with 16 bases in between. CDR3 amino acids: CASSSLLVTGEQYF. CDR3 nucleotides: TGTGCCAGCAGCTCCTTACTAGTAACGGGCGAGCAGTACTTC.

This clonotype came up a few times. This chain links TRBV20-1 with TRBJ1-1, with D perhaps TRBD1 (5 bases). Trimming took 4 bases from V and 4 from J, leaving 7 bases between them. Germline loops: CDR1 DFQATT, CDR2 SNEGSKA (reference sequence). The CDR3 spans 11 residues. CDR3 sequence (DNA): TGCAGTGCTAATCAGGGCACTGAAGCTTTCTTT. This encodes CSANQGTEAFF.

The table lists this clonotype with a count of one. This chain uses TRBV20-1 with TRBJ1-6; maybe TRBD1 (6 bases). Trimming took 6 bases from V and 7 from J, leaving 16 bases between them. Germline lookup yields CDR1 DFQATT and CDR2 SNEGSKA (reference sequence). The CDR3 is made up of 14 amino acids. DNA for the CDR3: TGCAGTGCCCAGGGGCAGGTCCGGAATTCACCCCTCCACTTT. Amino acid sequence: CSAQGQVRNSPLHF.

The CDR3, as DNA: TGTGCCAGCTCACCAGGGGCAGGCCCCGCCGGATATACGCAGTATTTT. This sequence encodes CASSPGAGPAGYTQYF. The genes are TRBV18 and TRBJ2-3; a possible D gene is TRBD1 (5 bases). CDR3 size: 16 residues. CDR1 is KGHSH, CDR2 LQKENI, per germline. Trimming stripped 2 bases from V and 7 bases from J, with 19 bases between.

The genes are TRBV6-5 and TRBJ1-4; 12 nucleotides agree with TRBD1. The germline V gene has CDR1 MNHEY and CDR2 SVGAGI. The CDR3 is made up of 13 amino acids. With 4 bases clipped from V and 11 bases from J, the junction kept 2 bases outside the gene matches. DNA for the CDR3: TGTGCCAGCAGTTTGGGACAGGGGGCTAAACTGTTTTTT. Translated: CASSLGQGAKLFF.

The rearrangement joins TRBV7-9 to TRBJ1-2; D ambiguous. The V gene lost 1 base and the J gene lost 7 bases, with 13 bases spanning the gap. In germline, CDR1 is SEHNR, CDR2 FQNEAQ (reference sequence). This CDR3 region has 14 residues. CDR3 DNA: TGTGCCAGCAGCTTAGAGGCAGGCTCGGGTGGCTACACCTTC. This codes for CASSLEAGSGGYTF.

The CDR3 DNA follows: TGTGCCAGCAGCTTATACGCAGGGAACTCCTACAATGAGCAGTTCTTC. This encodes CASSLYAGNSYNEQFF. The rearrangement joins TRBV7-8 to TRBJ2-1; D may be TRBD1 (5 bases). The CDR3 covers 16 residues. The ends were cut back, 2 bases at V and 0 bases at J, with 11 bases in the middle. In germline, CDR1 is SGHVS, CDR2 FQNEAQ.

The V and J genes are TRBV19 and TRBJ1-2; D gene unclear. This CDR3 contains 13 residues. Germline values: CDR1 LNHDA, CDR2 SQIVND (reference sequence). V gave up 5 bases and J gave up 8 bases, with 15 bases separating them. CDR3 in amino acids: CASSSDAVRGYTF. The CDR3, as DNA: TGTGCCAGTAGTTCAGACGCGGTCCGGGGCTACACCTTC.

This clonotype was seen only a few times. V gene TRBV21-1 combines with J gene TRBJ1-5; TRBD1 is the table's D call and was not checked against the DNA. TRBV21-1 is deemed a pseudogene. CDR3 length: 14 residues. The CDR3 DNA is TGTGCCAGCAGCAAAGTGTTCCCCGGTCAGCCCCAGCATTTT. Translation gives CASSKVFPGQPQHF.

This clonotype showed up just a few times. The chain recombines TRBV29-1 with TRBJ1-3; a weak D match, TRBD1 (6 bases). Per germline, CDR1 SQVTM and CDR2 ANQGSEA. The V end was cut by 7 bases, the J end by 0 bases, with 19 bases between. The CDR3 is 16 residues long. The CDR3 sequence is CSGATGQPSSGNTIYF. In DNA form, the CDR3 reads TGCAGCGGCGCGACCGGACAGCCGAGCTCTGGAAACACCATATATTTT.

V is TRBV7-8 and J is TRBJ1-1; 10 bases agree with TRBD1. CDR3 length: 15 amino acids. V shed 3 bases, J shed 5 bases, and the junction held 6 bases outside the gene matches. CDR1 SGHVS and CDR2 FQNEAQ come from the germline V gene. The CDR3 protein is CASSFWTGGSTEAFF. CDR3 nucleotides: TGTGCCAGCAGCTTCTGGACAGGGGGAAGTACTGAAGCTTTCTTT.

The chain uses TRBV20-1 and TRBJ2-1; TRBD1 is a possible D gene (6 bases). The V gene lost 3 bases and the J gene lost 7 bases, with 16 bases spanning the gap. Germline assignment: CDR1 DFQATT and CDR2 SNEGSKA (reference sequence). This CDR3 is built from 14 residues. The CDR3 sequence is CSARGRGFLNEQFF. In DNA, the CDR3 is TGCAGTGCTAGGGGCAGGGGTTTCCTAAATGAGCAGTTCTTC.

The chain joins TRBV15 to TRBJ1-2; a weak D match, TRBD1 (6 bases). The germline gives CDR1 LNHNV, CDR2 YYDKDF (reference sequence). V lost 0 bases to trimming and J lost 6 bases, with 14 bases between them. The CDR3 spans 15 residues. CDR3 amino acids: CATSRDRMGGHGYTF. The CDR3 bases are TGTGCCACCAGCAGAGACAGGATGGGGGGCCATGGCTACACCTTC.

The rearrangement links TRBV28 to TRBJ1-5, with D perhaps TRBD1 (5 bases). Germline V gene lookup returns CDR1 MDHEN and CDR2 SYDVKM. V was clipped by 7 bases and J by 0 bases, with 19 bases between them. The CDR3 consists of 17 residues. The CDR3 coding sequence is TGTGCCAGCATCCCCTCACCAGGGAGGAATAGCAATCAGCCCCAGCATTTT. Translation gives CASIPSPGRNSNQPQHF.

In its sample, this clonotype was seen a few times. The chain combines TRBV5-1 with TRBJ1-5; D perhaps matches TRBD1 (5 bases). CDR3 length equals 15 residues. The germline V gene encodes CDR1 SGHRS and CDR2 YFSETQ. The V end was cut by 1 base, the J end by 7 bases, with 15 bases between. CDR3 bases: TGCGCCAGCAGCTTGACCCCAGGGAGCGAACAGCCCCAGCATTTT. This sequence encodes CASSLTPGSEQPQHF.

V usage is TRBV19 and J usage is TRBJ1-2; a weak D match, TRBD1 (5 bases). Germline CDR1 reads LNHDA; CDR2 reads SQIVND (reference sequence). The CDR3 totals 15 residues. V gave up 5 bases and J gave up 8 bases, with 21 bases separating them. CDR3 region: CASSWDRILNGGYTF. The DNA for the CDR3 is TGTGCCAGTAGTTGGGACCGTATACTAAACGGGGGCTACACCTTC.

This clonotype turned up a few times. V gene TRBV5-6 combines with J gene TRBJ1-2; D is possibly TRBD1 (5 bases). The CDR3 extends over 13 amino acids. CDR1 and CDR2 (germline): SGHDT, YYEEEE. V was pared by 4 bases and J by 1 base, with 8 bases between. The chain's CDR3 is CASSLTVNYGYTF. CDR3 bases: TGTGCCAGCAGCCTGACAGTTAACTATGGCTACACCTTC.

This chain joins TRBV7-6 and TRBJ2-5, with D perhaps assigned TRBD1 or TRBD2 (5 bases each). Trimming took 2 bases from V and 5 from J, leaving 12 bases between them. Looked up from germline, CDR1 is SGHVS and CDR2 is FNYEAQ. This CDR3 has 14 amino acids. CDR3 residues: CASSLSAGSETQYF. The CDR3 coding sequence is TGTGCCAGCAGCTTATCGGCAGGGAGTGAGACCCAGTACTTC. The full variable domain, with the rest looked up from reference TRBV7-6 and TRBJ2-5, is GAGVSQSPRYKVTKRGQDVALRCDPISGHVSLYWYRQALGQGPEFLTYFNYEAQQDKSGLPNDRFSAERPEGSISTLTIQRTEQRDSAMYRCASSLSAGSETQYFGPGTRLLVL.

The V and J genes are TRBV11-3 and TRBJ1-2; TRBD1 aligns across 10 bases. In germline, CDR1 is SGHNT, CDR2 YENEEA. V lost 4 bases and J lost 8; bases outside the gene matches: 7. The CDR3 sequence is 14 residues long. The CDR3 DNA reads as TGTGCCAGCAGCTCGACAGGGGGCTGGGCCGGCTACACCTTC. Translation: CASSSTGGWAGYTF.

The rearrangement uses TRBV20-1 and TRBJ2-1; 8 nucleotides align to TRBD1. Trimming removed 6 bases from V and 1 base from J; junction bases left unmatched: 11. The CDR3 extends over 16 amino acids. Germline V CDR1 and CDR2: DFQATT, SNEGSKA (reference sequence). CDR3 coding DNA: TGCAGTGCACCAATCACCCAGGGGGCATCCTACAATGAGCAGTTCTTC. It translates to CSAPITQGASYNEQFF.

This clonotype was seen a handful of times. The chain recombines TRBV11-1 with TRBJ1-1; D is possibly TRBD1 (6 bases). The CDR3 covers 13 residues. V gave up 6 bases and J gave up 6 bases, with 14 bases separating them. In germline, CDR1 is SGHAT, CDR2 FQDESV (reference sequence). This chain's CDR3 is CASSAQGKSEAFF. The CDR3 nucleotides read TGTGCCAGCAGTGCACAGGGAAAGTCTGAAGCTTTCTTT.

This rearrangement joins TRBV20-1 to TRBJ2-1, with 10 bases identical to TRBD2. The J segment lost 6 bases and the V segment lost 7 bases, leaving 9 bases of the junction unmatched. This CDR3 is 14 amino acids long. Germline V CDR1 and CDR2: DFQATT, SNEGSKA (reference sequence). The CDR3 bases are TGCAGTGGTCTCAGCGGGAGGGGGGGCAATGAGCAGTTCTTC. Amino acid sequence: CSGLSGRGGNEQFF.

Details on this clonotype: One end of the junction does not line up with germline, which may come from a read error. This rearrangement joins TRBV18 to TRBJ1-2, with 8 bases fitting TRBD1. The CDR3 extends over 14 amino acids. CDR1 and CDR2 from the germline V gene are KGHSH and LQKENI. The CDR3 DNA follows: TGTGCCAGCTCGCACGACAGGGGCCGGGCAGGCTACATCTTC. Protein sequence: CASSHDRGRAGYIF.

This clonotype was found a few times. The CDR3 here is CASSLNRGRGYTGELFF. In DNA, the CDR3 is TGTGCCAGCAGTTTGAACCGCGGGAGGGGATACACCGGGGAGCTGTTTTTT. V and J are TRBV12-3 or TRBV12-4 and TRBJ2-2; TRBD2 matches at 9 bases. The CDR3 consists of 17 residues. Germline trimming cut 3 bases from V and 3 bases from J; bases unmatched to any gene: 8.

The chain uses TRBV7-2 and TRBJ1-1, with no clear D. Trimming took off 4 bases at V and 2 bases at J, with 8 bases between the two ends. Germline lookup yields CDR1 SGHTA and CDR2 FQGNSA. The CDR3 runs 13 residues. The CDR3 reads CASSSGLNTEAFF. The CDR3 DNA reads TGTGCCAGCAGCTCGGGCCTAAACACTGAAGCTTTCTTT.

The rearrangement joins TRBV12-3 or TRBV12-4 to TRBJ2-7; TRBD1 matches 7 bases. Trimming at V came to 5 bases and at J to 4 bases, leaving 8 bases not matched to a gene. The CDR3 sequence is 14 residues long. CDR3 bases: TGTGCCAGCAGTCCCCGGGACAGCCGATACGAGCAGTACTTC. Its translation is CASSPRDSRYEQYF.

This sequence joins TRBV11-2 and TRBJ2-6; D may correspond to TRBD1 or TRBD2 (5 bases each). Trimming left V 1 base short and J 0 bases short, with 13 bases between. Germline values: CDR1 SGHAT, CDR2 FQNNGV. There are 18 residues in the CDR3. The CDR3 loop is CASSLVRGPSSGANVLTF. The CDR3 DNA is TGTGCCAGCAGCTTAGTTCGGGGCCCCAGCTCTGGGGCCAACGTCCTGACTTTC.